This record covers a single TCR beta chain. The antigen is unknown. This clone may be a read error of a much larger clone one base away. The V end was cut by 5 bases, the J end by 6 bases, with 14 bases between. Germline lookup yields CDR1 SGHVS and CDR2 FNYEAQ. The length of the CDR3 is 14 residues. MiXCR, applied by TCRdb to the 5' RACE reads, yields one record per CDR3 protein. The sample holds around 600,000 distinct CDR3 sequences, roughly an eighth seen once. This record belongs to a study of T cells after yellow fever vaccination. Study context: In the case of low-cell-number fractions, SMART-Seq v4 Ultra Low Input was used for preparation.

General observations from the study: Within FACS-sorted repertoires, abundant clonotypes contaminating from the bulk population could be present. Researchers noted that a small share of clonotypes showed up in both CD4 and CD8 compartments. Clones that expanded after primary vaccination mostly reappeared after the booster (96% CD4, approximately 85% CD8).

The material sequenced was PBMCs, taken on the day of the yellow fever booster vaccination. The receptor was isolated from a man aged 30 to 39 who received the YFV17D yellow fever vaccine. This chain links TRBV7-6 with TRBJ1-5; TRBD1 might be the D (6 bases). The chain's CDR3 is CASSPGGAGQPQHF. In nucleotides, the CDR3 is TGTGCCAGCAGCCCGGGGGGGGCAGGTCAGCCCCAGCATTTT.